In its sample, the clone carrying this T cell receptor (beta chain) was seen many times. Its antigen is currently unknown. The sample originates from a study of T cell repertoires in cytomegalovirus infection. For the study at large: CMV epitopes, recently identified HLA-C-restricted and well-studied HLA-B-restricted, were used. Public TCR beta signatures indicated both CMV infection and matching HLA type.

Each CDR3 protein gets one entry after TCRdb re-called the reads with MiXCR. The data contain roughly 100,000 distinct CDR3 sequences, 35% to 50% of them singletons. This CDR3 has 16 residues. V gave up 4 bases and J gave up 10 bases, with 23 bases separating them. The germline CDR1 and CDR2 sequences are SGHVS and FQNEAQ. The input for sequencing was CD8+ T cells from cultured PBMCs, taken from culture after CMV antigen stimulation. The sequence derives from a human donor in good health (CMV status not recorded). Some clones in this sample may be carry-over from other donors' samples. The chain carries TRBV7-8 and TRBJ2-1, with D possibly TRBD1 on 6 matching bases. The CDR3 DNA is TGTGCCAGCAGCTCCAAACAGGGACCTGGGTTTAGGGAGCAGTTCTTC. Its translation: CASSSKQGPGFREQFF.